The clone carrying this T cell receptor (beta chain) has a count of ten or more. Its antigen is as yet unknown. This sample was included in a study of shared clonotypes between healthy human individuals. At the level of the study: Sampling drew on donors who were two women and a few men aged 18 to 49.

Terminally differentiated effector memory CD45RA+ cells were left out of the naive CD8 fraction, which was CD45RO-negative and positively selected for CCR7. Clones were read by immunoSEQ multiplex PCR, and TCRdb kept only the in-frame ones, dropping some. The table has 550,000 to 750,000 clones, about 90% seen once. Study observations and caveats: Enrolling few donors narrowed the genetic and exposure-history diversity that was represented. Sampling used blood alone; tissue repertoires probably differ.

The length of the CDR3 is 14 residues. CDR1 and CDR2 from the germline V gene are SGHVS and FQNEAQ. The V segment lost 2 bases and the J segment 7 bases; nucleotides outside the gene matches: 8. The sequence derives from a man aged 25-45 years in good health. The V call is TRBV7-8, the J call TRBJ2-7, with 7 bases identical to TRBD1. The sequenced sample was naive CD8+ T cells sorted from blood. CDR3 in amino acids: CASSLLQGVWEQYF. The CDR3 bases are TGTGCCAGCAGCTTATTGCAGGGGGTGTGGGAGCAGTACTTC.